The 30 T cell receptor beta chains below were found in one sample sequenced in a study of T cell changes during pregnancy in multiple sclerosis. Libraries were prepared by immunoSEQ multiplex PCR; TCRdb keeps only in-frame clonotypes and omits some of them. Among about 92,000 clones listed, about 94% were seen once. Material: peripheral blood, obtained in the third trimester of pregnancy. Receptors originate from a female donor with multiple sclerosis, enrolled in a pregnancy study.

The rearrangement uses TRBV2 and TRBJ2-7, with 7 bases aligning to TRBD1. CDR3 length: 11 amino acids. The V and J ends lost 9 bases and 9 bases, in that order; junction bases with no gene match: 8. Germline V gene sequence: CDR1 SNHLY, CDR2 FYNNEI. CDR3 loop: CASSSTGVQYF. The DNA for the CDR3 is TGTGCCAGTTCTAGTACAGGGGTGCAGTACTTC.

The CDR3 bases are TGTGCCAGCAGCTTAATTCTAGCGGGAGGGAGGGGGGCCTACAATGAGCAGTTCTTC. It translates to CASSLILAGGRGAYNEQFF. The rearrangement uses TRBV7-2 and TRBJ2-1; the match to TRBD2 covers 12 bases. Germline-derived CDR1 and CDR2 are SGHTA and FQGNSA. The V and J ends lost 2 bases and 2 bases, in that order; junction bases with no gene match: 10. CDR3 length: 19 residues.

CDR3 sequence: CASSPDWAGEKLFF. CDR3 DNA sequence: TGCGCCAGCAGCCCGGACTGGGCGGGGGAAAAACTGTTTTTT. The rearrangement links TRBV5-1 to TRBJ1-4; D not resolved. V lost 4 bases, J lost 8 bases, and 15 bases lay in between. Germline CDR1 is SGHRS and CDR2 is YFSETQ. The CDR3 is made up of 14 amino acids.

Notes on this clone: The sample holds other DNA sequences that translate to the same CDR3. The chain links TRBV19 to TRBJ2-7; D is perhaps TRBD1 (6 bases). There are 13 residues in the CDR3. Between the trimmed V and J ends, which lost 4 bases and 3 bases, there was a span of 10 bases. Germline-derived CDR1 and CDR2 are LNHDA and SQIVND (reference sequence). The CDR3 coding sequence is TGTGCCAGTAGTAGGGCAGGGGACTACGAGCAGTACTTC. Its protein is CASSRAGDYEQYF. Combining the CDR3 with reference TRBV19 and TRBJ2-7 gives the whole variable domain DGGITQSPKYLFRKEGQNVTLSCEQNLNHDAMYWYRQDPGQGLRLIYYSQIVNDFQKGDIAEGYSVSREKKESFPLTVTSAQKNPTAFYLCASSRAGDYEQYFGPGTRLTVT.

The chain is built from TRBV7-3 and TRBJ2-7; a weak D match, TRBD1 (6 bases). Trimming removed 6 bases at V and 6 bases at J, with 15 bases between. The CDR3 totals 13 residues. The V gene's germline CDR1 is SGHTA and CDR2 FQGTGA. The CDR3 region is CASSGTGPGEQYF. CDR3 coding DNA: TGTGCCAGCAGTGGTACAGGGCCGGGCGAGCAGTACTTC.

The chain carries TRBV2 and TRBJ2-7; TRBD1 aligns across 8 bases. The V and J ends lost 5 bases and 5 bases, in that order; junction bases with no gene match: 5. The CDR3 is 13 amino acids. Germline V gene sequence: CDR1 SNHLY, CDR2 FYNNEI. Written as DNA, the CDR3 is TGTGCCAGCAGTCCTGAGGACAGGGACGAGCAGTACTTC. This sequence encodes CASSPEDRDEQYF.

The chain recombines TRBV6-1 with TRBJ2-5; 10 bases agree with TRBD2. This CDR3 has 14 amino acids. J lost 4 bases, V lost 7 bases, and 6 bases had no gene match. Germline CDR1 reads MNHNS; CDR2 reads SASEGT. The CDR3 spells CASTVSGRAETQYF. CDR3 coding DNA: TGTGCCAGCACCGTAAGCGGGAGGGCAGAGACCCAGTACTTC.

The chain joins TRBV19 to TRBJ1-3, with D uncertain. CDR1 is LNHDA and CDR2 is SQIVND in the germline V gene (reference sequence). The V end lost 4 bases, the J end lost 3 bases, and 7 bases lay between the germline ends. The CDR3 has 13 amino acids. Here the CDR3 reads CASSKRVGNTIYF. CDR3 DNA sequence: TGTGCCAGTAGTAAGAGGGTTGGAAACACCATATATTTT.

This sequence joins TRBV5-6 and TRBJ2-6, with 7 bases that match TRBD2. The CDR3 is made up of 18 amino acids. Germline V gives CDR1 SGHDT, CDR2 YYEEEE. V gave up 4 bases and J gave up 7 bases; unmatched junction bases: 17. CDR3 in amino acids: CASSPFFGTSGGANVLTF. The CDR3 coding sequence is TGTGCCAGCAGCCCCTTCTTTGGAACTTCGGGGGGTGCCAACGTCCTGACTTTC.

This sequence joins TRBV6-1 and TRBJ2-7, with a possible D match to TRBD2 (6 bases). V was shortened by 6 bases and J by 5 bases, with 20 bases between the two germline ends. The germline V gene encodes CDR1 MNHNS and CDR2 SASEGT. CDR3 length: 15 amino acids. The DNA of the CDR3 is TGTGCCAGCAGGCCGGATCCGGTACTAGCCCACGAGCAGTACTTC. Translating gives CASRPDPVLAHEQYF.

Only a few counts were recorded for this clone. The genes are TRBV9 and TRBJ1-1; weak D call: TRBD1 (5 bases). V lost 0 bases to trimming and J lost 1 base, with 25 bases between them. The germline V gene has CDR1 SGDLS and CDR2 YYNGEE. This CDR3 is 20 amino acids long. CDR3 bases: TGTGCCAGCAGCGTAGACCCCGGAGGGACGGCTACAGTTACGAACACTGAAGCTTTCTTT. Translation gives CASSVDPGGTATVTNTEAFF.

The chain uses TRBV4-1 and TRBJ2-5, with a weak D call TRBD2 (5 bases). This CDR3 is 14 amino acids long. V was trimmed by 1 base and J by 5 bases, leaving 11 bases between them. Per germline, CDR1 MGHRA and CDR2 YSYEKL. The CDR3 DNA sequence: TGCGCCAGCAGCCAAGGGATGAGGGCGGAGACCCAGTACTTC. Encoded protein: CASSQGMRAETQYF.

The genes are TRBV5-1 and TRBJ2-5; 8 bases are a match to TRBD2. The CDR3 covers 16 residues. Unmatched junction bases numbered 10, after V lost 0 bases and J lost 6 bases. The V gene's germline CDR1 is SGHRS and CDR2 YFSETQ. The CDR3 is CASSLGASGSIKTQYF. The CDR3 coding sequence is TGCGCCAGCAGCTTGGGTGCGAGCGGGAGTATTAAGACCCAGTACTTC.

Written as DNA, the CDR3 is TGTGCCAGCAGCCCCGATAGACAGGGGTGGAATGAGCAGTTCTTC. It yields the protein CASSPDRQGWNEQFF. The V gene is TRBV11-3, the J gene TRBJ2-1; 8 bases match TRBD1. Germline-derived CDR1 and CDR2 are SGHNT and YENEEA. Trimming removed 5 bases from V and 7 bases from J; junction bases left unmatched: 10. This CDR3 is built from 15 residues.

This chain uses TRBV5-1 with TRBJ1-2; 7 positions match TRBD1. With 4 bases clipped from V and 3 bases from J, the junction kept 3 bases outside the gene matches. CDR1 and CDR2 from the germline V gene are SGHRS and YFSETQ. This CDR3 is 13 amino acids long. The CDR3: CASSIDRDYGYTF. CDR3 nucleotide sequence: TGCGCCAGCAGCATTGACAGGGACTATGGCTACACCTTC. Full variable domain (outside the CDR3, taken from reference TRBV5-1 and TRBJ1-2): KAGVTQTPRYLIKTRGQQVTLSCSPISGHRSVSWYQQTPGQGLQFLFEYFSETQRNKGNFPGRFSGRQFSNSRSEMNVSTLELGDSALYLCASSIDRDYGYTFGSGTRLTVV.

The chain carries TRBV15 and TRBJ1-4, with a tentative D call TRBD1 (5 bases). CDR3 length: 15 residues. Germline loops: CDR1 LNHNV, CDR2 YYDKDF (reference sequence). V was clipped by 0 bases and J by 3 bases, with 8 bases between them. CDR3 region: CATSRDRVPNEKLFF. In DNA form, the CDR3 reads TGTGCCACCAGCAGAGACAGGGTCCCTAATGAAAAACTGTTTTTT.

The chain carries TRBV27 and TRBJ2-7, with 12 bases identical to TRBD2. CDR1 is MNHEY, CDR2 SMNVEV, per germline (reference sequence). Trimming took 7 bases from V and 5 from J; bases not matched to a gene: 3. The CDR3 is made up of 13 amino acids. The CDR3 loop is CASTTSGSHEQYF. CDR3 nucleotides: TGTGCCAGCACGACTAGCGGGAGCCACGAGCAGTACTTC.

The chain recombines TRBV5-4 with TRBJ2-1; a possible D gene is TRBD2 (6 bases). CDR3 length: 14 amino acids. The germline V and J ends were trimmed by 4 bases and 0 bases, with 8 bases remaining between them. Germline CDR1 is SGHNT and CDR2 is YYREEE (reference sequence). The CDR3 DNA follows: TGTGCCAGCAGCGGGGGGACCTCCTACAATGAGCAGTTCTTC. Residues: CASSGGTSYNEQFF.

The gene calls are TRBV9 and TRBJ2-7; 11 nucleotides agree with TRBD2. Per the germline V gene, CDR1 is SGDLS and CDR2 is YYNGEE. J gave up 2 bases and V 0 bases, and 1 base lay outside the gene matches. CDR3 length equals 15 residues. CDR3 sequence (DNA): TGTGCCAGCAGCGTAGGACTAGCGGGGCCCTACGAGCAGTACTTC. Amino acid sequence: CASSVGLAGPYEQYF.

The chain is built from TRBV29-1 and TRBJ2-7; a possible D gene is TRBD1 (6 bases). V gave up 5 bases and J gave up 9 bases, with 17 bases separating them. From germline, CDR1 is SQVTM and CDR2 ANQGSEA. This CDR3 has 12 amino acids. The CDR3 loop reads CSVLGTPAGQYF. CDR3 in DNA: TGCAGCGTTCTGGGGACACCCGCCGGGCAGTACTTC.

V usage is TRBV9 and J usage is TRBJ2-1, with TRBD2 as a possible D gene (5 bases). This CDR3 has 15 amino acids. Trimming left V 0 bases short and J 3 bases short, with 10 bases between. Germline V gene sequence: CDR1 SGDLS, CDR2 YYNGEE. The chain's CDR3 is CASSVEPGNYNEQFF. Here the CDR3 DNA reads TGTGCCAGCAGCGTAGAACCCGGGAACTACAATGAGCAGTTCTTC. Full variable domain (remainder filled in from reference TRBV9 and TRBJ2-1): DSGVTQTPKHLITATGQRVTLRCSPRSGDLSVYWYQQSLDQGLQFLIQYYNGEERAKGNILERFSAQQFPDLHSELNLSSLELGDSALYFCASSVEPGNYNEQFFGPGTRLTVL.

This clone was detected once. V is TRBV19 and J is TRBJ2-7; 10 bases line up with TRBD1. V was pared by 5 bases and J by 6 bases, with 10 bases of the junction left unmatched. Per the germline V gene, CDR1 is LNHDA and CDR2 is SQIVND (reference sequence). The CDR3 sequence is 15 residues long. CDR3 sequence: CASSSPGQGLFEQYF. CDR3 in DNA: TGTGCCAGTAGTTCACCGGGACAGGGGCTTTTCGAGCAGTACTTC.

The genes are TRBV27 and TRBJ1-4; 10 bases agree with TRBD1. This CDR3 has 14 amino acids. The J segment lost 6 bases and the V segment lost 6 bases, leaving 4 bases of the junction unmatched. The germline CDR1 and CDR2 sequences are MNHEY and SMNVEV (reference sequence). The CDR3 spells CASSPGQGYEKLFF. The CDR3, as DNA: TGTGCCAGCAGCCCGGGACAGGGGTATGAAAAACTGTTTTTT.

The chain has TRBV5-8 and TRBJ2-7, with 14 positions matching TRBD2. Trimming at V came to 6 bases and at J to 2 bases, leaving 10 bases not matched to a gene. This CDR3 is 17 amino acids long. Germline CDR1 SGHTS, CDR2 YDEGEE. CDR3 coding DNA: TGTGCCAGCAACCCGGGACTAGCGGGAGTTTGGACCTACGAGCAGTACTTC. This codes for CASNPGLAGVWTYEQYF.

The chain has TRBV27 and TRBJ2-7; maybe TRBD1 (6 bases). Germline-derived CDR1 and CDR2 are MNHEY and SMNVEV (reference sequence). With 3 bases removed from V and 5 bases from J, the gap between germline ends came to 14 bases. This CDR3 is 14 amino acids long. CDR3 sequence reads: CASSFGQGSDEQYF. Here the CDR3 DNA reads TGTGCCAGCAGTTTTGGGCAGGGGTCCGACGAGCAGTACTTC.

The chain couples TRBV19 to TRBJ2-7; tentatively, D is TRBD1 (6 bases). The V end was cut by 4 bases, the J end by 0 bases, with 13 bases between. The length of the CDR3 is 15 residues. Germline V CDR1 and CDR2: LNHDA, SQIVND (reference sequence). CDR3 protein: CASSNILDSSYEQYF. As DNA, the CDR3 is TGTGCCAGTAGTAACATCCTGGACAGCTCCTACGAGCAGTACTTC.

CDR3 sequence reads: CSVPGLAGVFQETQYF. In DNA, the CDR3 is TGCAGCGTTCCGGGACTAGCGGGAGTTTTTCAAGAGACCCAGTACTTC. V is TRBV29-1 and J is TRBJ2-5, with TRBD2 matching over 14 bases. This CDR3 comprises 16 residues. Germline-derived CDR1 and CDR2 are SQVTM and ANQGSEA. The junction had 7 bases not matched to a gene; V was cut back by 5 bases and J by 2 bases.

As concerns this clone: One junction end disagrees with the germline gene, perhaps due to a read error. The chain links TRBV5-1 to TRBJ1-3; no firm D call. Looked up from germline, CDR1 is SGHRS and CDR2 is YFSETQ. The CDR3 consists of 14 residues. CDR3 protein: CASSLENRGDTIYF. The CDR3 DNA reads TGCGCCAGCAGCTTGGAGAATCGTGGAGACACCATATATTTT. The full variable domain, its missing parts supplied by reference TRBV5-1 and TRBJ1-3, is KAGVTQTPRYLIKTRGQQVTLSCSPISGHRSVSWYQQTPGQGLQFLFEYFSETQRNKGNFPGRFSGRQFSNSRSEMNVSTLELGDSALYLCASSLENRGDTIYFGEGSWLTVV.

V and J are TRBV15 and TRBJ2-5; 7 bases map to TRBD2. CDR1 and CDR2 (germline): LNHNV, YYDKDF (reference sequence). With 0 bases clipped from V and 0 bases from J, the junction kept 1 base outside the gene matches. This CDR3 contains 15 residues. The CDR3 loop reads CATSRDAGDQETQYF. The CDR3 DNA reads TGTGCCACCAGCAGAGATGCGGGGGACCAAGAGACCCAGTACTTC.

The rearrangement uses TRBV4-1 and TRBJ2-1; 16 bases map to TRBD2. V shed 0 bases and J 8 bases; nucleotides not matched to a gene: 10. There are 19 residues in the CDR3. CDR1 and CDR2 from the germline V gene are MGHRA and YSYEKL. The CDR3 DNA sequence: TGCGCCAGCAGCCAAGACCCCACCGGGACTAGCGGGAGGGCGGATGAGCAGTTCTTC. This gives the protein CASSQDPTGTSGRADEQFF.